The 12 T cell receptor beta chains in this list originate from one sample, sequenced in a study of early T cells in non-severe SARS-CoV-2 infection. Each CDR3 protein is one row after TCRdb ran MiXCR on the 5' RACE reads. The repertoire consists of about 44,000 distinct CDR3 sequences, with around a quarter occurring once and the leading ten covering just over 4.5%. The material sequenced was whole blood, taken at baseline. Source of these receptors: an adult who was a healthcare worker with PCR-confirmed SARS-CoV-2 infection or an uninfected control (not recorded which).

This clonotype appeared once. The CDR3 coding sequence is TGTGCCAGCAGCCCGTCCTCGGGGAATAACTATGGCTACACCTTC. Its translation is CASSPSSGNNYGYTF. The chain combines TRBV9 with TRBJ1-2, with D hard to call. The V end lost 4 bases, the J end lost 1 base, and 14 bases lay between the germline ends. The length of the CDR3 is 15 residues. Germline V gene lookup returns CDR1 SGDLS and CDR2 YYNGEE.

This chain uses TRBV7-2 with TRBJ2-7, with 7 positions matching TRBD1. There are 13 residues in the CDR3. Germline values: CDR1 SGHTA, CDR2 FQGNSA. V shed 4 bases and J 7 bases; nucleotides not matched to a gene: 7. CDR3 loop: CASSSDRVQEQYF. CDR3 nucleotides: TGTGCCAGCAGCTCCGACAGGGTTCAGGAGCAGTACTTC.

This clonotype was detected only a few times. The chain uses TRBV7-6 and TRBJ1-2, with 9 bases matching TRBD1. V lost 3 bases and J lost 6; bases outside the gene matches: 5. Germline V CDR1 and CDR2: SGHVS, FNYEAQ. CDR3 length equals 14 residues. The CDR3 DNA sequence: TGTGCCAGCAGCTTGGGACAGGGTTTAGATGGCTACACCTTC. It specifies CASSLGQGLDGYTF.

This clonotype was observed a handful of times. V is TRBV12-5 and J is TRBJ1-2, with unresolved D. Germline V gene data show CDR1 as LGHNT and CDR2 as FRNRAP. With 6 bases removed from V and 1 base from J, the gap between germline ends came to 9 bases. The CDR3 covers 13 residues. The CDR3 here is CASGGLLNYGYTF. As DNA, the CDR3 is TGTGCTAGTGGCGGACTCCTTAACTATGGCTACACCTTC.

There are a few counts of this clonotype. This chain links TRBV19 with TRBJ2-3, with 8 bases identical to TRBD2. CDR1 is LNHDA and CDR2 is SQIVND in the germline V gene (reference sequence). Trimming at V came to 3 bases and at J to 5 bases, leaving 13 bases not matched to a gene. This CDR3 is 17 amino acids long. The CDR3 region has the DNA TGTGCCAGTAGTATGTCCTTACGGAGCGGGGGAGGAGATACGCAGTATTTT. It specifies CASSMSLRSGGGDTQYF.

The rearrangement links TRBV20-1 to TRBJ2-7; D not resolved. The CDR3 is 11 residues long. The germline V gene has CDR1 DFQATT and CDR2 SNEGSKA (reference sequence). V lost 4 bases and J lost 2, with 6 bases in between. In DNA, the CDR3 is TGCAGTGCTACGGGCGCCTACGAGCAGTACTTC. It encodes CSATGAYEQYF.

The chain has TRBV7-6 and TRBJ2-3; D ambiguous. Germline values: CDR1 SGHVS, CDR2 FNYEAQ. The CDR3 has 13 residues. The ends were cut back, 5 bases at V and 2 bases at J, with 8 bases in the middle. This CDR3 is CASSLRITDTQYF. The CDR3 nucleotides read TGTGCCAGCAGCCTCCGAATCACAGATACGCAGTATTTT.

This chain connects TRBV6-2 or TRBV6-3 to TRBJ1-5; D may be TRBD1 (6 bases). The length of the CDR3 is 15 residues. Germline V gene lookup returns CDR1 MNHEY and CDR2 SVGEGT. The V gene lost 5 bases and the J gene lost 1 base, with 12 bases spanning the gap. The CDR3 DNA follows: TGTGCCAGCAGTCCAACAGGGACGAGCAATCAGCCCCAGCATTTT. The encoded protein is CASSPTGTSNQPQHF.

This clonotype has a handful of counts. This chain connects TRBV5-6 to TRBJ2-4, with D maybe TRBD2 (6 bases). The CDR3 contains 18 residues. V lost 3 bases and J lost 8, with 27 bases in between. Germline V gene sequence: CDR1 SGHDT, CDR2 YYEEEE. The DNA for the CDR3 is TGTGCCAGCAGCTCCGCCTTCACCCGGTCCTGGGGGGAAGACATTCAGTACTTC. Translating it yields CASSSAFTRSWGEDIQYF. Full variable domain (remainder filled in from reference TRBV5-6 and TRBJ2-4): DAGVTQSPTHLIKTRGQQVTLRCSPKSGHDTVSWYQQALGQGPQFIFQYYEEEERQRGNFPDRFSGHQFPNYSSELNVNALLLGDSALYLCASSSAFTRSWGEDIQYFGAGTRLSVL.

This clonotype was counted only a few times. The chain carries TRBV7-2 and TRBJ2-2; no clear D. CDR1 and CDR2 from the germline V gene are SGHTA and FQGNSA. The CDR3 runs to 13 residues. V lost 2 bases, J lost 6 bases, and 7 bases lay in between. CDR3 coding DNA: TGTGCCAGCAGCTTAATGGCGGCCGGGGAGCTGTTTTTT. As protein: CASSLMAAGELFF.

The gene calls are TRBV6-5 and TRBJ1-2, with D perhaps matching TRBD1 (5 bases). Per the germline V gene, CDR1 is MNHEY and CDR2 is SVGAGI. This CDR3 is 14 amino acids long. Trimming removed 0 bases from V and 5 bases from J, with 10 bases in between. The CDR3 nucleotides are TGTGCCAGCAGTTACTCCGGGGGTAGATATGGCTACACCTTC. Residues: CASSYSGGRYGYTF.

This clonotype was seen repeatedly, ten times or more. The chain uses TRBV7-6 and TRBJ1-1; a weak D match, TRBD1 (5 bases). The V end was cut by 4 bases, the J end by 1 base, with 13 bases between. The CDR3 length is 15 residues. The germline CDR1 and CDR2 sequences are SGHVS and FNYEAQ. In DNA form, the CDR3 reads TGTGCCAGCAGCTACACCCCCGGACAGAACACTGAAGCTTTCTTT. Residues: CASSYTPGQNTEAFF.